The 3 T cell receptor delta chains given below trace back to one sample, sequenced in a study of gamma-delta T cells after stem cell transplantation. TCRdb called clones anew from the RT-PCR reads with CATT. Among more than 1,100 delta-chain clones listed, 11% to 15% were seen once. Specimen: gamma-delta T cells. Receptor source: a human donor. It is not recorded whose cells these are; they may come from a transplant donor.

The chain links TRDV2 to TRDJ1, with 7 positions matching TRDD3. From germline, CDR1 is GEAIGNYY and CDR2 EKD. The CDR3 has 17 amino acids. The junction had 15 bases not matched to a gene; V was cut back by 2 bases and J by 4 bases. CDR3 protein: CACDSVSWGDQGDKLIF. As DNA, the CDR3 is TGTGCCTGTGACAGCGTAAGCTGGGGGGATCAGGGCGATAAACTCATCTTT.

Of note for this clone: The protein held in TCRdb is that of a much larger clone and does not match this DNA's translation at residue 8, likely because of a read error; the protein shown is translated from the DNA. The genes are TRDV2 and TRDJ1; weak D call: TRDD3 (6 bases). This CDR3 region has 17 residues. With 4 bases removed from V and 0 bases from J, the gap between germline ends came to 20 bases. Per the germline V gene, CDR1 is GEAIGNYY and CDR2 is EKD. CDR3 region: CACDPLGRTEYTDKLIF. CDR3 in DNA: TGTGCCTGTGATCCCCTGGGGAGGACCGAGTACACCGATAAACTCATCTTT.

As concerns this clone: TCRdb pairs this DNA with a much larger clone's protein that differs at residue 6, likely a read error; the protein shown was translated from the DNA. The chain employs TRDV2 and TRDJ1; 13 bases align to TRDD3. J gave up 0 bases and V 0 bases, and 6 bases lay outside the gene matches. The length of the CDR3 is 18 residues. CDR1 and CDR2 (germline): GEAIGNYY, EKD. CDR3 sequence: CACDTSRTGGYDTDKLIF. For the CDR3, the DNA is TGTGCCTGTGACACCTCACGTACTGGGGGATACGACACCGATAAACTCATCTTT.